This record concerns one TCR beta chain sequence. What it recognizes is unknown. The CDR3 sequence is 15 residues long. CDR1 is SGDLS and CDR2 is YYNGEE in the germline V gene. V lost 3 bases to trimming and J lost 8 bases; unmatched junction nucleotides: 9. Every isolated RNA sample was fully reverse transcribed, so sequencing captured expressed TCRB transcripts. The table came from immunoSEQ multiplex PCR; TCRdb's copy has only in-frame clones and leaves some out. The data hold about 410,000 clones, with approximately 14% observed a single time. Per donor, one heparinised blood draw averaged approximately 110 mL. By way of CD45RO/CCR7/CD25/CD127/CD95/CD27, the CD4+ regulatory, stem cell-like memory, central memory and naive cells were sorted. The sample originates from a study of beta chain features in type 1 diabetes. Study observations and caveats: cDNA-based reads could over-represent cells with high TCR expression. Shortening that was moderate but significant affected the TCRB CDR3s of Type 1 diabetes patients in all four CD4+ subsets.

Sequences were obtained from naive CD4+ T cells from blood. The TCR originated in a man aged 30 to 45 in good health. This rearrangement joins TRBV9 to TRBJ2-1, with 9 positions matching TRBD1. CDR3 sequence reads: CASSARDRVRDEQFF. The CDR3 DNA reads TGTGCCAGCAGCGCCCGGGACAGGGTAAGGGATGAGCAGTTCTTC.